This T cell receptor beta chain comes out of a study of cytomegalovirus exposure and HLA in healthy donors. Whole-study findings and limits: For most TCR sequences rarity was the rule, although some public TCRs occurred in many donors.

Produced via immunoSEQ multiplex PCR; TCRdb's table is partial and in-frame only. The sample lists approximately 73,000 clones, 85% to 95% occurring once. This CDR3 spans 16 amino acids. The V gene lost 2 bases and the J gene lost 3 bases, with 17 bases spanning the gap. The germline gives CDR1 KGHSH, CDR2 LQKENI. As concerns this clone: What it binds is unknown.

J is TRBJ2-7 and V is TRBV18; D may be TRBD2 (6 bases). The sequence was obtained from a man between 18 and 29 years old in good health and CMV-seronegative. Material for sequencing was PBMCs. The CDR3 DNA reads TGTGCCAGCTCACCAAGGCGTAGCGGAGAAATCTACGAGCAGTACTTC. Translating gives CASSPRRSGEIYEQYF. Full variable domain (rest looked up from reference TRBV18 and TRBJ2-7): NAGVMQNPRHLVRRRGQEARLRCSPMKGHSHVYWYRQLPEEGLKFMVYLQKENIIDESGMPKERFSAEFPKEGPSILRIQQVVRGDSAAYFCASSPRRSGEIYEQYFGPGTRLTVT.